This note documents a single T cell receptor beta chain sequence. These data originate in a study of OX40 agonist ivuxolimab in advanced cancers. The wider study: Three partial responders included one hepatocellular carcinoma patient and two cutaneous melanoma patients.

Clones were read by immunoSEQ multiplex PCR, and TCRdb kept only the in-frame ones, dropping some. The table has roughly 80,000 clones, over 85% seen once. Collection of blood occurred at baseline, at cycle 4 day 1, and at cycle 7 day 1. Germline CDR1 reads SNHLY; CDR2 reads FYNNEI. The CDR3 has 15 amino acids. V was trimmed by 8 bases and J by 3 bases, leaving 17 bases between them. The receptor was isolated from an adult with an advanced solid tumor such as melanoma, head and neck, liver or kidney cancer. Specimen: CD4+ or CD8+ T cells sorted from blood, collected in a trial of the OX40 agonist ivuxolimab. The rearrangement links TRBV2 to TRBJ1-5; D might be TRBD1 (5 bases). The CDR3 bases are TGTGCCAGCCGGAGCCGGGACGGATACAATCAGCCCCAGCATTTT. It yields the protein CASRSRDGYNQPQHF.